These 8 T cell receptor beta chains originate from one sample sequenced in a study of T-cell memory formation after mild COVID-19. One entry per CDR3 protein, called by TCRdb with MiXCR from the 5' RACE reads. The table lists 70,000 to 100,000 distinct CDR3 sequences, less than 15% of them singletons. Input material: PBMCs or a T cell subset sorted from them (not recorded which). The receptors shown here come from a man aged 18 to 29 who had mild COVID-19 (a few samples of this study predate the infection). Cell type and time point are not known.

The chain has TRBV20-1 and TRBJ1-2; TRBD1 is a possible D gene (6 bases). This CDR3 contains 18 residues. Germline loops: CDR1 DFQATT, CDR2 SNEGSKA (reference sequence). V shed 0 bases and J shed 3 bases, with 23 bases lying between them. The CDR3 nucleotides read TGCAGTGCTAGAGACCCCCAGGGGACCCCGGGCCCTGACTATGGCTACACCTTC. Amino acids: CSARDPQGTPGPDYGYTF.

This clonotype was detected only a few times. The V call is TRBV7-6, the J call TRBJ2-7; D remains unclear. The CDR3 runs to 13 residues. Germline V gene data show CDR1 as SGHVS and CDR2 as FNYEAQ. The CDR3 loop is CASSLRRSSEQYV. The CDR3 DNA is TGTGCCAGCAGCTTAAGGCGTTCCTCCGAGCAGTACGTC.

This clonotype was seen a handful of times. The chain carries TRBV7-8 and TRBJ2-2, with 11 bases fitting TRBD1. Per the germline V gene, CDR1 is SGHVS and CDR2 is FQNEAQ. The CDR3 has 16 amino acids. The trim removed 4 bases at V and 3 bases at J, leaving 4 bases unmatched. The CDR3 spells CASSYGTGGYTGELFF. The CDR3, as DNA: TGTGCCAGCAGCTATGGGACAGGGGGTTACACCGGGGAGCTGTTTTTT.

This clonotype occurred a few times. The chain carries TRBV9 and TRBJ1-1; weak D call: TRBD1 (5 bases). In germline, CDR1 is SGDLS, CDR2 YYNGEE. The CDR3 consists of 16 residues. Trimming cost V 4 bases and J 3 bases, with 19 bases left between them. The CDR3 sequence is CASSPGRGEADTEAFF. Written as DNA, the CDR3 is TGTGCCAGCAGCCCCGGCCGGGGGGAGGCGGACACTGAAGCTTTCTTT.

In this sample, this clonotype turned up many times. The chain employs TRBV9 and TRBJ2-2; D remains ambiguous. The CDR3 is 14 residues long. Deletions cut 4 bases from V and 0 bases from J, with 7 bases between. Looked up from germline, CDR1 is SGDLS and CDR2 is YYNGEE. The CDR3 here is CASSPGSNTGELFF. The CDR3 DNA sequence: TGTGCCAGCAGCCCCGGGTCGAACACCGGGGAGCTGTTTTTT.

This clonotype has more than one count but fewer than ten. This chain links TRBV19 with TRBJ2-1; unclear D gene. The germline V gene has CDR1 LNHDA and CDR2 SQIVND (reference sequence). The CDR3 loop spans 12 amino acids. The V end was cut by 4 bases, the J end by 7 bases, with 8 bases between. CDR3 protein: CASSTGLNEQFF. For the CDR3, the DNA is TGTGCCAGTAGTACCGGGTTGAATGAGCAGTTCTTC.

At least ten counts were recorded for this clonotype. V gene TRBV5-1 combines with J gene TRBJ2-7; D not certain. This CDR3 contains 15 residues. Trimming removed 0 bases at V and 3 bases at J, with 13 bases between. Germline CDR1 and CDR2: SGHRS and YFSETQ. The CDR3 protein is CASSLAILTDYEQYF. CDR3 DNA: TGCGCCAGCAGCTTGGCCATACTGACGGACTACGAGCAGTACTTC.

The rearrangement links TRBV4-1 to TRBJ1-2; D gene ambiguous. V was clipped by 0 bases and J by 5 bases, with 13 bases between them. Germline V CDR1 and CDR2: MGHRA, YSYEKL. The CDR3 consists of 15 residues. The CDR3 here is CASSQESGVGYGYTF. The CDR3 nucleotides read TGCGCCAGCAGCCAAGAGTCCGGTGTTGGTTATGGCTACACCTTC.